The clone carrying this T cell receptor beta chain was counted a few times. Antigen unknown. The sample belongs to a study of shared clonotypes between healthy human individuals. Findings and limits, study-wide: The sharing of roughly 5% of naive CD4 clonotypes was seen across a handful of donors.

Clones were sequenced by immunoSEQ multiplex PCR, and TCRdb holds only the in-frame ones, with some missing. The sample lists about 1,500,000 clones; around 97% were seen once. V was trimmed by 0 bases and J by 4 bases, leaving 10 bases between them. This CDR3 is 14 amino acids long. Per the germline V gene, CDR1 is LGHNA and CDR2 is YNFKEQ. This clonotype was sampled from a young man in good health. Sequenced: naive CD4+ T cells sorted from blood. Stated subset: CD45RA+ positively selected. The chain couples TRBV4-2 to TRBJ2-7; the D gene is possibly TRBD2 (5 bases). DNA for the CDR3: TGTGCCAGCAGCCAAGATCGGCTAGCTTACGAGCAGTACTTC. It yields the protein CASSQDRLAYEQYF.